The 31 T cell receptor beta chains presented below share a single source sample, sequenced in a study of regulatory T cells in long-lasting Graves disease. Through Arm-PCR of CDR3 regions and iRepertoire HTBI primers, TCR beta libraries were built. One entry per CDR3 protein results from TCRdb running MiXCR on the multiplex PCR reads. This sample has roughly 430,000 distinct CDR3 sequences, with around 20% found just once. Time point specified: persistent/refractory GD, antithyroid drugs over 5 years with positive TRAb. RNA extracted from PBMCs served as the sequencing template. The material was peripheral blood mononuclear cells (PBMCs), obtained when the disease was refractory, from a patient treated with antithyroid drugs. These TCRs come from a female donor with Graves disease.

The rearrangement joins TRBV9 to TRBJ2-2; a possible D gene is TRBD1 (6 bases). The CDR3 is 13 residues long. Germline CDR1 and CDR2: SGDLS and YYNGEE. Trimming left V 3 bases short and J 6 bases short, with 9 bases between. The CDR3 nucleotides are TGTGCCAGCAGCGAACAGGGATCCGGGGAGCTGTTTTTT. Translated: CASSEQGSGELFF.

This clonotype was counted ten times or more. The rearrangement uses TRBV28 and TRBJ2-5; a possible D gene is TRBD2 (5 bases). Germline V lookup: CDR1 MDHEN, CDR2 SYDVKM. This CDR3 is 14 amino acids long. With 7 bases removed from V and 4 bases from J, the gap between germline ends came to 16 bases. The CDR3 reads CASNKEGGRETQYF. The DNA for the CDR3 is TGTGCCAGCAACAAAGAGGGTGGGCGAGAGACCCAGTACTTC. Drawing the rest from reference TRBV28 and TRBJ2-5, the complete variable domain is DVKVTQSSRYLVKRTGEKVFLECVQDMDHENMFWYRQDPGLGLRLIYFSYDVKMKEKGDIPEGYSVSREKKERFSLILESASTNQTSMYLCASNKEGGRETQYFGPGTRLLVL.

This clonotype was detected once. The CDR3 bases are TGTGCCAGCTCACCAGCGGCGTCCCGTTGGGAGACCCAGTACTTC. It yields the protein CASSPAASRWETQYF. V usage is TRBV18 and J usage is TRBJ2-5; D not resolved. There are 15 residues in the CDR3. The germline CDR1 and CDR2 sequences are KGHSH and LQKENI. Trimming took 2 bases from V and 5 from J, leaving 15 bases between them.

This clonotype was observed a handful of times. The chain joins TRBV5-1 to TRBJ2-5, with 9 bases matching TRBD2. V shed 0 bases, J shed 2 bases, and the junction held 5 bases outside the gene matches. The CDR3 runs to 16 residues. CDR1 SGHRS and CDR2 YFSETQ come from the germline V gene. CDR3 in amino acids: CASSLGTSGPQETQYF. The CDR3 DNA sequence: TGCGCCAGCAGCTTGGGTACTAGCGGGCCACAAGAGACCCAGTACTTC.

The table lists this clonotype with many counts. This sequence joins TRBV12-3 or TRBV12-4 and TRBJ2-7; TRBD1 agrees at 8 bases. The CDR3 has 14 amino acids. V lost 6 bases, J lost 7 bases, and 11 bases stayed unmatched. The CDR3 loop is CASRKTGGSREQYF. The CDR3 DNA follows: TGTGCCAGCAGAAAAACAGGGGGTAGCAGGGAGCAGTACTTC.

This clonotype has ten or more counts. The chain uses TRBV6-2 or TRBV6-3 and TRBJ1-2, with D tentatively TRBD1 (5 bases). Germline CDR1 reads MNHEY; CDR2 reads SVGEGT. Trimming stripped 0 bases from V and 0 bases from J, with 8 bases between. The CDR3 totals 15 residues. The CDR3, as DNA: TGTGCCAGCAGTTACTCGAGGGGAGCTAACTATGGCTACACCTTC. Its protein is CASSYSRGANYGYTF.

This clonotype was counted ten times or more. The rearrangement uses TRBV7-2 and TRBJ2-7; either TRBD1 or TRBD2 may fit D (5 bases each). This CDR3 comprises 16 residues. Germline lookup yields CDR1 SGHTA and CDR2 FQGNSA. Trimming pared 2 bases from V and 6 bases from J, leaving 20 bases between. The CDR3 DNA reads as TGTGCCAGCAGCTTAAGTTTGGGACGGGCGTTGGTCGAGCAGTACTTC. Its protein product is CASSLSLGRALVEQYF.

In the case of this clonotype: A read error is the likely source, as a far larger clone sits one nucleotide away. The chain uses TRBV28 and TRBJ2-1, with 8 positions matching TRBD2. This CDR3 has 15 amino acids. Germline V lookup: CDR1 MDHEN, CDR2 SYDVKM. Trimming at V came to 3 bases and at J to 10 bases, leaving 11 bases not matched to a gene. CDR3 protein: CASSFDREGGYEQFF. CDR3 DNA: TGTGCCAGCAGTTTTGATCGGGAGGGCGGATACGAGCAGTTCTTC.

V and J are TRBV28 and TRBJ1-2; TRBD1 matches 9 bases. The CDR3 contains 15 residues. J was trimmed by 7 bases and V by 6 bases; bases with no gene match: 12. CDR1 MDHEN and CDR2 SYDVKM come from the germline V gene. CDR3 residues: CASRSPGQGLGGYTF. In DNA form, the CDR3 reads TGTGCCAGCAGAAGCCCGGGACAGGGCTTAGGTGGCTACACCTTC.

Only a few counts were recorded for this clonotype. The chain couples TRBV4-2 to TRBJ2-5; 10 nucleotides match TRBD2. The germline CDR1 and CDR2 sequences are LGHNA and YNFKEQ. V trimming: 0 bases; J trimming: 1 base; junction bases outside the gene matches: 5. This CDR3 region has 17 residues. The CDR3 DNA reads as TGTGCCAGCAGCCAAGATGGGGCTAGCGGGGGCCAAGAGACCCAGTACTTC. This codes for CASSQDGASGGQETQYF.

Ten or more counts support this clonotype. J is TRBJ1-2 and V is TRBV3-1; a weak D match, TRBD1 (5 bases). CDR3 length equals 15 residues. Trimming removed 2 bases at V and 3 bases at J, with 13 bases between. Germline-derived CDR1 and CDR2 are LGHDT and YNNKEL (reference sequence). The CDR3 coding sequence is TGTGCCAGCAGCCAATCCGGGGGTGGGGACTATGGCTACACCTTC. It codes for CASSQSGGGDYGYTF.

This clonotype was observed a handful of times. The DNA for the CDR3 is TGTGCCAGCAGTGAATGGGGACAGGGGTCGGGGGGCTACACCTTC. This encodes CASSEWGQGSGGYTF. The V gene is TRBV6-1, the J gene TRBJ1-2; 10 positions match TRBD1. The V segment lost 2 bases and the J segment 8 bases; nucleotides outside the gene matches: 8. Germline V gene data show CDR1 as MNHNS and CDR2 as SASEGT. The CDR3 has 15 amino acids.

A few counts support this clonotype. V gene TRBV10-3 combines with J gene TRBJ1-5, with 7 bases aligning to TRBD1. With 6 bases clipped from V and 6 bases from J, the junction kept 8 bases outside the gene matches. Germline V gene lookup returns CDR1 ENHRY and CDR2 SYGVKD. CDR3 length equals 14 residues. The CDR3 sequence is CAISPGQDPQPQHF. In DNA, the CDR3 is TGTGCCATCAGCCCTGGACAGGATCCTCAGCCCCAGCATTTT.

The chain recombines TRBV6-1 with TRBJ2-3; possible D gene TRBD2, 5 bases. Trimming took 5 bases from V and 6 from J, leaving 12 bases between them. Germline V gene sequence: CDR1 MNHNS, CDR2 SASEGT. The CDR3 runs 13 residues. In DNA, the CDR3 is TGTGCCAGCAGTCGGGATCTACATGATACGCAGTATTTT. It codes for CASSRDLHDTQYF.

This chain links TRBV14 with TRBJ2-2, with D unclear. In germline, CDR1 is SGHDN, CDR2 FVKESK. The CDR3 consists of 16 residues. Trimming shortened V by 1 base and J by 8 bases, and 17 bases separated the two germline ends. The CDR3 nucleotides are TGTGCCAGCAGCCAAGGCGGCTTGGGGAAGTCGGGGGAGCTGTTTTTT. It yields the protein CASSQGGLGKSGELFF.

This clonotype has at least ten counts. The chain is built from TRBV6-5 and TRBJ2-6, with no clear D. The CDR3 sequence is 15 residues long. The germline V gene encodes CDR1 MNHEY and CDR2 SVGAGI. Trimming cost V 2 bases and J 1 base, with 6 bases left between them. This chain's CDR3 is CASSYKGSGANVLTF. The DNA for the CDR3 is TGTGCCAGCAGTTACAAGGGTTCTGGGGCCAACGTCCTGACTTTC.

The sample holds many counts of this clonotype. The rearrangement links TRBV7-9 to TRBJ1-2, with a tentative D call TRBD1 (5 bases). This CDR3 region has 14 residues. From germline, CDR1 is SEHNR and CDR2 FQNEAQ (reference sequence). Trimming removed 5 bases at V and 3 bases at J, with 13 bases between. CDR3 DNA sequence: TGTGCCAGCAGCGCCGACAGTTCCTACTATGGCTACACCTTC. Residues: CASSADSSYYGYTF.

This clonotype was seen a handful of times. The gene calls are TRBV15 and TRBJ1-4; 7 bases map to TRBD1. Germline values: CDR1 LNHNV, CDR2 YYDKDF (reference sequence). V was clipped by 3 bases and J by 14 bases; unmatched bases: 12. CDR3 length equals 14 residues. The CDR3 protein is CATSRAQGLSSLFF. CDR3 DNA: TGTGCCACCAGCAGGGCACAGGGGTTGAGTTCGCTGTTTTTT.

The sample holds many counts of this clonotype. V usage is TRBV28 and J usage is TRBJ2-6, with 14 bases that match TRBD2. V lost 5 bases and J lost 2; bases outside the gene matches: 5. This CDR3 spans 18 amino acids. The V gene's germline CDR1 is MDHEN and CDR2 SYDVKM. DNA of the CDR3: TGTGCCAGCAGTACGGGGACTAGCGGGAGTACTGGGGCCAACGTCCTGACTTTC. It translates to CASSTGTSGSTGANVLTF.

This clonotype showed up many times. This chain uses TRBV12-3 or TRBV12-4 with TRBJ2-7, with D perhaps TRBD2 (6 bases). V gave up 6 bases and J gave up 7 bases, with 19 bases separating them. This CDR3 comprises 14 residues. CDR3 DNA sequence: TGTGCCAGCAGCCCGGAGGGGCCCGGCTTGGAGCAGTACTTC. This sequence encodes CASSPEGPGLEQYF.

This clonotype was counted a few times. The chain is built from TRBV6-1 and TRBJ2-5; possibly TRBD2 for D (6 bases). V lost 7 bases and J 2 bases, leaving 20 bases between the germline ends. There are 16 residues in the CDR3. In germline, CDR1 is MNHNS, CDR2 SASEGT. The CDR3 is CASTRTATSEQETQYF. The CDR3 coding sequence is TGTGCCAGCACAAGAACCGCGACTAGTGAACAAGAGACCCAGTACTTC.

The chain is built from TRBV2 and TRBJ2-7, with 10 bases fitting TRBD2. Germline V gene data show CDR1 as SNHLY and CDR2 as FYNNEI. This CDR3 has 13 residues. V was pared by 8 bases and J by 3 bases, with 4 bases of the junction left unmatched. As DNA, the CDR3 is TGTGCCAGCGGAGTAGCGGGAGGCTACGAGCAGTACTTC. It yields the protein CASGVAGGYEQYF.

This clonotype appeared many times. This sequence joins TRBV15 and TRBJ1-1, with D unclear. Trimming took off 0 bases at V and 0 bases at J, with 8 bases between the two ends. Germline CDR1 and CDR2: LNHNV and YYDKDF (reference sequence). This CDR3 has 15 residues. The CDR3 sequence is CATSRDWTVNTEAFF. DNA for the CDR3: TGTGCCACCAGCAGAGATTGGACGGTGAACACTGAAGCTTTCTTT.

There are many counts of this clonotype. The chain uses TRBV30 and TRBJ1-4; the D is unclear. The CDR3 covers 15 residues. Deletions cut 0 bases from V and 7 bases from J, with 15 bases between. Per germline, CDR1 GTSNPN and CDR2 SVGIG (reference sequence). CDR3 loop: CAWSVRVPPPEKLFF. In DNA form, the CDR3 reads TGTGCCTGGAGTGTACGAGTTCCGCCCCCTGAAAAACTGTTTTTT. The full variable domain, its missing parts supplied by reference TRBV30 and TRBJ1-4, is SQTIHQWPATLVQPVGSPLSLECTVEGTSNPNLYWYRQAAGRGLQLLFYSVGIGQISSEVPQNLSASRPQDRQFILSSKKLLLSDSGFYLCAWSVRVPPPEKLFFGSGTQLSVL.

This clonotype was seen a few times. J is TRBJ2-7 and V is TRBV7-9; either TRBD1 or TRBD2 may fit D (5 bases each). Germline V gene data show CDR1 as SEHNR and CDR2 as FQNEAQ (reference sequence). CDR3 length: 15 residues. V lost 0 bases, J lost 7 bases, and 16 bases lay in between. The CDR3 DNA follows: TGTGCCAGCAGCTTAGCGCAGGGAGTCATCTTTGAGCAGTACTTC. The encoded protein is CASSLAQGVIFEQYF.

The rearrangement uses TRBV20-1 and TRBJ1-2, with D unclear. Between the trimmed V and J ends, which lost 5 bases and 0 bases, there was a span of 13 bases. Germline V gene lookup returns CDR1 DFQATT and CDR2 SNEGSKA (reference sequence). This CDR3 spans 14 amino acids. The DNA of the CDR3 is TGCAGTGCTCCTCAGTCAGAAACTAACTATGGCTACACCTTC. Its protein is CSAPQSETNYGYTF.

This clonotype has just one count. The chain joins TRBV5-1 to TRBJ2-7; D is tentatively TRBD1 or TRBD2 (5 bases each). The CDR3 consists of 15 residues. Trimming took 0 bases from V and 3 from J, leaving 13 bases between them. The germline CDR1 and CDR2 sequences are SGHRS and YFSETQ. CDR3 DNA sequence: TGCGCCAGCAGCTTGGCTGGGGGTACTAACTACGAGCAGTACTTC. It is translated as CASSLAGGTNYEQYF.

With regard to this clonotype: Given a much more abundant clone one base away, this may be a read error. This chain links TRBV27 with TRBJ2-5, with a possible D match to TRBD1 (6 bases). The CDR3 covers 15 residues. Germline CDR1 reads MNHEY; CDR2 reads SMNVEV (reference sequence). As DNA, the CDR3 is TGTGCCAGCAGCAGGGGATCCCCTGTCCAAGAGGCCCAGTACTTC. Translated, it gives CASSRGSPVQEAQYF.

This clonotype appeared many times. V usage is TRBV27 and J usage is TRBJ2-7; D tentatively reads TRBD1 or TRBD2 (5 bases each). This CDR3 has 14 residues. Germline V gene sequence: CDR1 MNHEY, CDR2 SMNVEV (reference sequence). V was cut by 4 bases and J by 3 bases, with 13 bases left in between. CDR3 in amino acids: CASSYGTAVYEQYF. The CDR3 nucleotides are TGTGCCAGCAGTTATGGGACCGCGGTCTACGAGCAGTACTTC.

Notes on this clonotype: This is likely an artifact of a read error, given a far larger clone one base away. The J gene is TRBJ2-5, the V gene TRBV6-2 or TRBV6-3, with D possibly matching TRBD2 (5 bases). CDR3 length: 14 residues. CDR1 is MNHEY, CDR2 SVGEGT, per germline. Trimming removed 6 bases at V and 7 bases at J, with 18 bases between. The CDR3 reads CASSQETGGGTQYF. The CDR3, as DNA: TGTGCCAGCAGCCAAGAGACTGGCGGAGGGACCCAGTACTTC.

Notes on this clonotype: A much larger clone is a single base away; this may be a read error. The chain combines TRBV5-1 with TRBJ1-1; tentative D call: TRBD1 (6 bases). CDR1 SGHRS and CDR2 YFSETQ come from the germline V gene. The CDR3 is 15 amino acids. CDR3 in amino acids: CASSPPGEANAEAFF. In DNA form, the CDR3 reads TGCGCCAGCAGCCCTCCAGGGGAAGCGAACGCTGAAGCTTTCTTT. Drawing the rest from reference TRBV5-1 and TRBJ1-1, the complete variable domain is KAGVTQTPRYLIKTRGQQVTLSCSPISGHRSVSWYQQTPGQGLQFLFEYFSETQRNKGNFPGRFSGRQFSNSRSEMNVSTLELGDSALYLCASSPPGEANAEAFFGQGTRLTVV.